This entry lists 17 T cell receptor beta chains sequenced from one sample in a study of CD8 T cells in Susac syndrome. RNA was extracted with the RNeasy kit, and a quantity of about 0.45 to 1 ug was reverse transcribed using random hexamers. TCRdb ran MiXCR on the immunoSEQ multiplex PCR reads and lists one entry per CDR3 protein. This table holds about 140,000 distinct CDR3 sequences, more than 90% found once. Sequences were obtained from CD4+ T cells from PBMCs. The receptors were gathered from a human donor with Susac syndrome.

The genes are TRBV28 and TRBJ1-2; D unresolved. CDR1 MDHEN and CDR2 SYDVKM come from the germline V gene. V dropped 6 bases and J dropped 0 bases, with 8 bases sitting between them. The CDR3 extends over 13 amino acids. CDR3 in amino acids: CASRVNSNYGYTF. The CDR3 region has the DNA TGTGCCAGCAGAGTGAACTCTAACTATGGCTACACCTTC.

The chain links TRBV5-6 to TRBJ2-7; D might be TRBD2 (6 bases). The CDR3 is made up of 15 amino acids. Germline V gene sequence: CDR1 SGHDT, CDR2 YYEEEE. V lost 4 bases and J 0 bases, leaving 14 bases between the germline ends. CDR3 coding DNA: TGTGCCAGCAGCGAACCTTCGGGAGCCTCCTACGAGCAGTACTTC. This translates into CASSEPSGASYEQYF.

The chain combines TRBV12-3 or TRBV12-4 with TRBJ2-3, with D possibly being TRBD2 (6 bases). V was clipped by 6 bases and J by 5 bases, with 18 bases between them. The CDR3 sequence is 15 residues long. The DNA of the CDR3 is TGTGCCAGCAGCCGTGGAAACGGGAGAGGAGATACGCAGTATTTT. Translated, it gives CASSRGNGRGDTQYF.

The chain employs TRBV7-2 and TRBJ2-5; D might be TRBD1 or TRBD2, each matching 5 bases. This CDR3 spans 13 amino acids. Trimming took off 5 bases at V and 6 bases at J, with 13 bases between the two ends. CDR1 and CDR2 (germline): SGHTA, FQGNSA. For the CDR3, the DNA is TGTGCCAGCAGCGATCAGCAGGGACAGACCCAGTACTTC. It translates to CASSDQQGQTQYF.

The chain couples TRBV11-2 to TRBJ2-7; the D call may be TRBD1 or TRBD2 (5 bases each). Trimming took 1 base from V and 7 from J, leaving 8 bases between them. CDR1 is SGHAT, CDR2 FQNNGV, per germline. The CDR3 loop spans 12 amino acids. CDR3 coding DNA: TGTGCCAGCAGCTTAGGGGGGAGAGAGCAGTACTTC. Residues: CASSLGGREQYF.

The rearrangement joins TRBV29-1 to TRBJ2-5; 7 bases are a match to TRBD2. The CDR3 has 13 amino acids. With 6 bases clipped from V and 5 bases from J, the junction kept 9 bases outside the gene matches. Germline CDR1 reads SQVTM; CDR2 reads ANQGSEA. CDR3 in amino acids: CSVTRGRGETQYF. The CDR3 nucleotides are TGCAGCGTCACCCGGGGGAGGGGTGAGACCCAGTACTTC. Using reference TRBV29-1 and TRBJ2-5 for the parts outside the CDR3, the full variable domain is SAVISQKPSRDICQRGTSLTIQCQVDSQVTMMFWYRQQPGQSLTLIATANQGSEATYESGFVIDKFPISRPNLTFSTLTVSNMSPEDSSIYLCSVTRGRGETQYFGPGTRLLVL.

The chain employs TRBV25-1 and TRBJ2-1; D is unresolved. Per the germline V gene, CDR1 is MGHDK and CDR2 is SYGVNS. Trimming removed 2 bases at V and 9 bases at J, with 2 bases between. This CDR3 spans 10 amino acids. CDR3 sequence (DNA): TGTGCCAGCAGTGAAGCTGAGCAGTTCTTC. Its translation: CASSEAEQFF.

The chain couples TRBV14 to TRBJ2-1; 10 bases match TRBD2. Germline V lookup: CDR1 SGHDN, CDR2 FVKESK. The V gene end was trimmed by 4 bases and the J gene end by 9 bases; junction bases not matched to a gene: 9. The CDR3 consists of 15 residues. This CDR3 reads CASSRAGGPLREQFF. CDR3 nucleotide sequence: TGTGCCAGCAGCCGAGCGGGGGGGCCTCTTCGTGAGCAGTTCTTC.

The chain uses TRBV27 and TRBJ2-7, with 7 bases fitting TRBD1. CDR1 and CDR2 from the germline V gene are MNHEY and SMNVEV (reference sequence). The CDR3 is 15 amino acids. Germline trimming cut 7 bases from V and 0 bases from J; bases unmatched to any gene: 9. The CDR3 spells CASTQQGQSSYEQYF. The CDR3 DNA is TGTGCCAGCACTCAGCAGGGACAGAGCTCCTACGAGCAGTACTTC.

The chain is built from TRBV20-1 and TRBJ2-1; 7 bases align to TRBD2. Germline assignment: CDR1 DFQATT and CDR2 SNEGSKA (reference sequence). This CDR3 comprises 16 residues. J lost 2 bases, V lost 2 bases, and 9 bases had no gene match. CDR3 bases: TGCAGTGCTAGACTTCCCGAAGGGAGGGCCTACAATGAGCAGTTCTTC. It yields the protein CSARLPEGRAYNEQFF.

V usage is TRBV29-1 and J usage is TRBJ2-7, with 8 bases lining up with TRBD1. CDR1 and CDR2 from the germline V gene are SQVTM and ANQGSEA. The CDR3 has 15 residues. Germline trimming cut 6 bases from V and 7 bases from J; bases unmatched to any gene: 17. The CDR3 nucleotides read TGCAGCGTAACTCTCGGGACAGGTCCGATCGTTGAGCAGTACTTC. Residues: CSVTLGTGPIVEQYF.

CDR3 coding DNA: TGTGCCAGCAGCTCCACAGGGGGGTCTAACTATGGCTACACCTTC. This codes for CASSSTGGSNYGYTF. The J gene is TRBJ1-2, the V gene TRBV11-2; 8 positions agree with TRBD1. The CDR3 consists of 15 residues. After removal of 4 bases from V and 0 bases from J, the junction contained 4 bases not matched to a gene. CDR1 and CDR2 from the germline V gene are SGHAT and FQNNGV. The whole variable domain, remainder taken from reference TRBV11-2 and TRBJ1-2, is EAGVAQSPRYKIIEKRQSVAFWCNPISGHATLYWYQQILGQGPKLLIQFQNNGVVDDSQLPKDRFSAERLKGVDSTLKIQPAKLEDSAVYLCASSSTGGSNYGYTFGSGTRLTVV.

The chain combines TRBV15 with TRBJ2-1; D possibly uses TRBD1 or TRBD2 (5 bases each). This CDR3 comprises 16 residues. The ends were cut back, 2 bases at V and 8 bases at J, with 19 bases in the middle. CDR1 and CDR2 (germline): LNHNV, YYDKDF (reference sequence). CDR3 sequence: CATSRRRGTLWDEQFF. The CDR3 nucleotides read TGTGCCACCAGCAGACGAAGAGGGACCCTCTGGGATGAGCAGTTCTTC.

This clonotype was seen just once. The CDR3 sequence is CASSVGLNQETQYF. The CDR3 bases are TGTGCCAGCAGTGTTGGCCTGAACCAAGAGACCCAGTACTTC. This rearrangement joins TRBV6-1 to TRBJ2-5; D gene ambiguous. There are 14 residues in the CDR3. V lost 4 bases and J lost 0, with 9 bases in between. The germline V gene encodes CDR1 MNHNS and CDR2 SASEGT.

The V and J genes are TRBV6-6 and TRBJ2-5; unclear D gene. Between the trimmed V and J ends, which lost 5 bases and 5 bases, there was a span of 12 bases. The CDR3 spans 13 residues. The germline CDR1 and CDR2 sequences are MNHNY and SVGAGI (reference sequence). DNA of the CDR3: TGTGCCAGCAGTGCTGGGCTGGCGGAGACCCAGTACTTC. Its protein is CASSAGLAETQYF.

This rearrangement joins TRBV24-1 to TRBJ2-3, with 13 bases aligning to TRBD2. The CDR3 consists of 16 residues. J was trimmed by 4 bases and V by 3 bases; bases with no gene match: 3. Germline assignment: CDR1 KGHDR and CDR2 SFDVKD. The CDR3 is CATSDPGLAGPDTQYF. The CDR3, as DNA: TGTGCCACCAGTGATCCGGGACTAGCGGGACCAGATACGCAGTATTTT.

J is TRBJ2-7 and V is TRBV7-9, with 7 bases matching TRBD2. Germline V CDR1 and CDR2: SEHNR, FQNEAQ (reference sequence). J lost 4 bases, V lost 5 bases, and 14 bases had no gene match. The CDR3 is 16 amino acids. The CDR3 region has the DNA TGTGCCAGCAGCCCCCGGGCGCCTAGCGGACGATACGAGCAGTACTTC. As protein: CASSPRAPSGRYEQYF.